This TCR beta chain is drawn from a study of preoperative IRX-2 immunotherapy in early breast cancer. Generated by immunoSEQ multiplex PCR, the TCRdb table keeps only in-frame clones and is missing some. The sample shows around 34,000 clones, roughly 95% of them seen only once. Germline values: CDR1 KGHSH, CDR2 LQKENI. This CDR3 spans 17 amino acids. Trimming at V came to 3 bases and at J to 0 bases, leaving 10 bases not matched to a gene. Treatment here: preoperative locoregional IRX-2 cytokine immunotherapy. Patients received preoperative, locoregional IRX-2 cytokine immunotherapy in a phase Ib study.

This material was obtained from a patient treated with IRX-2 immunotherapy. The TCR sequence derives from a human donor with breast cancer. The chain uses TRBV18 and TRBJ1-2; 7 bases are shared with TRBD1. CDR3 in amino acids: CASSPASQGRANYGYTF. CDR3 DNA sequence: TGTGCCAGCTCACCCGCATCACAGGGGAGAGCTAACTATGGCTACACCTTC.